Described below is a single TCR beta chain sequence and its context. The sample belongs to a study of CD8 T cells in Susac syndrome. Losses at the gene ends were 6 bases for V and 4 bases for J; bases not matched to a gene: 5. The CDR3 is 14 amino acids. Germline assignment: CDR1 MDHEN and CDR2 SYDVKM. It was with random hexamers that roughly 0.45 to 1 ug RNA was reverse transcribed. The TCR beta CDR3 was amplified by immunoSEQ multiplex PCR across 54 Vbeta, 13 Jbeta. Each CDR3 protein gets one entry after TCRdb re-called the immunoSEQ multiplex PCR reads with MiXCR. Of roughly 160,000 distinct CDR3 sequences in the sample, around 95% are singletons; the top ten hold approximately 0.12%. As judged by recently defined diagnostic criteria, patients with Susac syndrome had definite or probable disease.

The TCR sequence derives from a human donor with Susac syndrome. Material: CD4+ T cells from PBMCs. The V call is TRBV28, the J call TRBJ1-4, with 7 positions matching TRBD1. For the CDR3, the DNA is TGTGCCAGCAGGCCGGGACAGCGTAATGAAAAACTGTTTTTT. Its protein is CASRPGQRNEKLFF.